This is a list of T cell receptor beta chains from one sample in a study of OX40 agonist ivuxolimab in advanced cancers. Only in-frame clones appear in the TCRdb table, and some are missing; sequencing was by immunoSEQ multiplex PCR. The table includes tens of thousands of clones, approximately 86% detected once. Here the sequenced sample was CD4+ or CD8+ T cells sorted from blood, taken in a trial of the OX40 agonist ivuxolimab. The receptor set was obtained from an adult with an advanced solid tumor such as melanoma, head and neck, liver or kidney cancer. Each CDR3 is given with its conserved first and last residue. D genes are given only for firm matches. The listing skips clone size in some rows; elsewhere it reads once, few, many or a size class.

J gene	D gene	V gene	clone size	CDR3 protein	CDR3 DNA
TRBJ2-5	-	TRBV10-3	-	CAIAQTVQETQYF	TGTGCCATCGCACAGACAGTCCAAGAGACCCAGTACTTC
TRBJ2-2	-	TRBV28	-	CASSLSTGELFF	TGTGCCAGCAGTCTCTCCACCGGGGAGCTGTTTTTT
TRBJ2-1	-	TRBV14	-	CASGTSNEQFF	TGTGCCAGCGGGACCTCCAATGAGCAGTTCTTC
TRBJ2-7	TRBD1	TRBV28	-	CASSLLDRDYEQYF	TGTGCCAGCAGTTTATTGGACAGGGACTACGAGCAGTACTTC
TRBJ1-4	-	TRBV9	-	CASSVGTVSNEKLFF	TGTGCCAGCAGCGTAGGGACAGTCAGTAATGAAAAACTGTTTTTT
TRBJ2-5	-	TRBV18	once	CASSPSQETQYF	TGTGCCAGCTCCCCCAGCCAAGAGACCCAGTACTTC
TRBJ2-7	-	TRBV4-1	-	CASSQTLTRGPVASYF	TGCGCCAGCAGCCAAACCTTGACGCGAGGCCCGGTGGCGTCGTACTTC
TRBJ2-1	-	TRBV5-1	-	CASSIRDPGDNEQFF	TGCGCCAGCAGCATCCGGGACCCTGGGGACAATGAGCAGTTCTTC
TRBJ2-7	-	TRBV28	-	CASRGRKGHYEQYF	TGTGCCAGCAGGGGACGGAAGGGGCACTACGAGCAGTACTTC
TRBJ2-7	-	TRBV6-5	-	CASSQDWGEQYF	TGTGCCAGCAGTCAGGACTGGGGCGAGCAGTACTTC
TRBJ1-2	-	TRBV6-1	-	CASTDTNGYTF	TGTGCCAGCACTGACACCAATGGCTACACCTTC
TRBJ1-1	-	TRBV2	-	CASSATGGMNTEAFF	TGTGCCAGCAGCGCTACGGGAGGAATGAACACTGAAGCTTTCTTT
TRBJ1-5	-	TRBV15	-	CATSRARVQPQHF	TGTGCCACCAGCAGGGCCCGCGTTCAGCCCCAGCATTTT
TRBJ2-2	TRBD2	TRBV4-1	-	CASSQGSLAGVGELFF	TGCGCCAGCAGCCAAGGGTCCCTAGCGGGGGTCGGGGAGCTGTTTTTT
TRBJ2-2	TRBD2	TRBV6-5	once	CASSYGVAGVAGELFF	TGTGCCAGCAGTTACGGAGTAGCGGGAGTGGCCGGGGAGCTGTTTTTT
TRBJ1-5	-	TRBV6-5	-	CASSSYRYQPQHF	TGTGCCAGCAGTTCATACAGGTATCAGCCCCAGCATTTT
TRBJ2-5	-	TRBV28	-	CASSRRGGNQETQYF	TGTGCCAGCAGTCGGAGAGGGGGGAATCAAGAGACCCAGTACTTC
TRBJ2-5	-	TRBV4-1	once	CASSQPGTSGTQYF	TGCGCCAGCAGCCAACCTGGGACATCTGGGACCCAGTACTTC
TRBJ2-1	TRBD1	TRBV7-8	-	CASSPGQGLYNEQFF	TGTGCCAGCAGTCCGGGACAGGGTCTCTACAATGAGCAGTTCTTC
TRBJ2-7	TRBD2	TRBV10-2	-	CASCSGTSVYEQYF	TGCGCCAGTTGCTCCGGGACTAGCGTTTACGAGCAGTACTTC
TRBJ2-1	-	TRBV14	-	CASSPRLATEQFF	TGTGCCAGCAGCCCTCGGCTAGCGACTGAGCAGTTCTTC
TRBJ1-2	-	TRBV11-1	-	CASSLRLGIYDYTF	TGTGCCAGCAGCCTTCGGCTCGGGATCTATGACTACACCTTC
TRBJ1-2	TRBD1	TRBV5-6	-	CARNSRGTGPPREHGYTF	TGTGCCAGGAACTCCCGAGGGACAGGGCCCCCGCGAGAGCATGGCTACACCTTC
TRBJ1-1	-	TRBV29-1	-	CSVVRRLNTEAFF	TGCAGCGTTGTAAGGAGACTGAACACTGAAGCTTTCTTT
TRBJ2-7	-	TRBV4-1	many	CASSLGTGRQSPYEQYF	TGCGCCAGCAGCCTCGGAACGGGACGCCAAAGTCCCTACGAGCAGTACTTC
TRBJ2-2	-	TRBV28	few	CASCYQVNTGELFF	TGTGCCAGCTGCTATCAGGTGAACACCGGGGAGCTGTTTTTT
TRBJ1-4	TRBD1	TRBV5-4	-	CASSRDRGDEKLFF	TGTGCCAGCAGTCGGGACAGAGGGGACGAAAAACTGTTTTTT
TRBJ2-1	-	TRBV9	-	CASSVGRSNNEQFF	TGTGCCAGCAGCGTAGGGCGGTCAAACAATGAGCAGTTCTTC
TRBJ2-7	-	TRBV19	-	CASSPDRWSFYEQYF	TGTGCCAGTAGTCCCGACAGGTGGTCCTTCTACGAGCAGTACTTC